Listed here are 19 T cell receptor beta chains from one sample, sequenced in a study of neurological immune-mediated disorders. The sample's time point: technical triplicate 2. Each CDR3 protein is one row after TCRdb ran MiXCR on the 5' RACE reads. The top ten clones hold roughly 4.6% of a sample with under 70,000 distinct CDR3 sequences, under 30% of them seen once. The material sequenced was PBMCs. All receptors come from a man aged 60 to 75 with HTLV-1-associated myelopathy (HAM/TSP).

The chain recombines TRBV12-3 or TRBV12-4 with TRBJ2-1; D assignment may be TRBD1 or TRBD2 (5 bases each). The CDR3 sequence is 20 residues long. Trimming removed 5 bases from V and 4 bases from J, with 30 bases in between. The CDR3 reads CASSTAGGGVNGPPYNEQFF. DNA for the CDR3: TGTGCCAGCAGTACCGCAGGTGGGGGAGTAAACGGCCCGCCTTACAATGAGCAGTTCTTC.

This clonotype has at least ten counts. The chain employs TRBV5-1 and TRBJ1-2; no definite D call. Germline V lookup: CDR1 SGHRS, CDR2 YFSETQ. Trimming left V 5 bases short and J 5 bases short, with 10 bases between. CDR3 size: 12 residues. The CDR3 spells CASSDRQYGYTF. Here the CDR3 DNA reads TGCGCCAGCAGTGATCGTCAATATGGCTACACCTTC.

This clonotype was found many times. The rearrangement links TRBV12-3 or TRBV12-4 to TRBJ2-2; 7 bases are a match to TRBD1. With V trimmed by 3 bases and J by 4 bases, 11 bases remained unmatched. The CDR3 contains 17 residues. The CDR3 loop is CASSFSGGESRTGELFF. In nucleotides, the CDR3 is TGTGCCAGCAGTTTCTCAGGGGGAGAGTCCCGCACCGGGGAGCTGTTTTTT.

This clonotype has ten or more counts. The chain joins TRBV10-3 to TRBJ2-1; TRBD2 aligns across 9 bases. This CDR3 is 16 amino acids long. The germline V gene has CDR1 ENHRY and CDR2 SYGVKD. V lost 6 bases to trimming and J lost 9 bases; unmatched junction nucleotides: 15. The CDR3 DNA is TGTGCCATCAGCGCCTTCGAAGCGGGAGGAGGGGGTGAGCAGTTCTTC. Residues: CAISAFEAGGGGEQFF.

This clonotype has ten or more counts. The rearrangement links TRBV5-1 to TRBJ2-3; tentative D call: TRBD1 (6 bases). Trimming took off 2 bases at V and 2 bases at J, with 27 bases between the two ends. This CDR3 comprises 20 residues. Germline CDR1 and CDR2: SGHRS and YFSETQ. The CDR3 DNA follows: TGCGCCAGCAGCTTTGGGTGGACAGCCCTTACCCACAAAGACACAGATACGCAGTATTTT. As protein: CASSFGWTALTHKDTDTQYF.

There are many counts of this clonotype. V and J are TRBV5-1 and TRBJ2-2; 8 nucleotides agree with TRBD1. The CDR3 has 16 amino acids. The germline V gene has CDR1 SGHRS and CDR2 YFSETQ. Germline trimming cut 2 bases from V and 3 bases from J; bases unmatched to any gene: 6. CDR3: CASSLGTGGYTGELFF. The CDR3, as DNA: TGCGCCAGCAGCTTAGGGACAGGAGGTTACACCGGGGAGCTGTTTTTT.

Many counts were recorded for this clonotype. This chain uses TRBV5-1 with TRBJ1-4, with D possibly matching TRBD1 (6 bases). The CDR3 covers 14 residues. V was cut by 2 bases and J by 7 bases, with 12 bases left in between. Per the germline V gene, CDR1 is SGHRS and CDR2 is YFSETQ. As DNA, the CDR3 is TGCGCCAGCAGCTTACAGGGTGTCAGTGAAAAACTGTTTTTT. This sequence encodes CASSLQGVSEKLFF. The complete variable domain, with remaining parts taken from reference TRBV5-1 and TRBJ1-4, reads KAGVTQTPRYLIKTRGQQVTLSCSPISGHRSVSWYQQTPGQGLQFLFEYFSETQRNKGNFPGRFSGRQFSNSRSEMNVSTLELGDSALYLCASSLQGVSEKLFFGSGTQLSVL.

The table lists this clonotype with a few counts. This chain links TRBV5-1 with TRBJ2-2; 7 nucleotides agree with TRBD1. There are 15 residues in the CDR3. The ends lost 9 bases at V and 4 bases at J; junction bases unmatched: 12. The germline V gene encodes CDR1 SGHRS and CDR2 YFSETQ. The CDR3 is CATTQGDRPTGELFF. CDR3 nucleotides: TGCGCCACTACACAAGGGGACAGACCCACCGGGGAGCTGTTTTTT.

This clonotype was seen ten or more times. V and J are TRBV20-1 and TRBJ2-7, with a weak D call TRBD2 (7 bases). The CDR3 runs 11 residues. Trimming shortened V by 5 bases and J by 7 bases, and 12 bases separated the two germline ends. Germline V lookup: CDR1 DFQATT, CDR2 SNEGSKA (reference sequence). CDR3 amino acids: CSAEGGVEQYF. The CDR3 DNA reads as TGCAGTGCTGAAGGGGGGGTGGAGCAGTACTTC.

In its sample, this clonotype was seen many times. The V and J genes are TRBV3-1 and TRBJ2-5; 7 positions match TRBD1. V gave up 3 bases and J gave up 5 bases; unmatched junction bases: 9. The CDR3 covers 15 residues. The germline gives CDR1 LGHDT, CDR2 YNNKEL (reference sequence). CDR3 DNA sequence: TGTGCCAGCAGCCACCGGACAGGTACCCAGGAGACCCAGTACTTC. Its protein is CASSHRTGTQETQYF.

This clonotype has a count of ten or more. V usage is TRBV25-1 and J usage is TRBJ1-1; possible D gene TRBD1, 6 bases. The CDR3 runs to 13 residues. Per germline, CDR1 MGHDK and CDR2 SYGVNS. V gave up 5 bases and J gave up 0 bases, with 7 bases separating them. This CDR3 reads CASSQGMNTEAFF. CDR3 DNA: TGTGCCAGCAGTCAGGGGATGAACACTGAAGCTTTCTTT.

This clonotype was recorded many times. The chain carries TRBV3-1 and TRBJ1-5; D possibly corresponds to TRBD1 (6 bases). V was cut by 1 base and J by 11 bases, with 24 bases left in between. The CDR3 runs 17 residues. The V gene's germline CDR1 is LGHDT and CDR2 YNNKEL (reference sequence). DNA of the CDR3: TGTGCCAGCAGCCAAGGACAGGACCTTCCCGCCCAAGGGTCCCAGCATTTT. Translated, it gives CASSQGQDLPAQGSQHF.

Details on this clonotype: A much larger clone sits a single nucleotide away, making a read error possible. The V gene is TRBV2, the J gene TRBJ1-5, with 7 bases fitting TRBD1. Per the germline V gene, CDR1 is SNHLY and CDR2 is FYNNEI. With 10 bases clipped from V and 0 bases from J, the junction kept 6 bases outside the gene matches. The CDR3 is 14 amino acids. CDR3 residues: CATQGEYSNQPQHF. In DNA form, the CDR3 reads TGTGCCACCCAGGGGGAGTATAGCAATCAGCCCCAGCATTTT. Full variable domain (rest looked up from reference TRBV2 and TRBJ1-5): EPEVTQTPSHQVTQMGQEVILRCVPISNHLYFYWYRQILGQKVEFLVSFYNNEISEKSEIFDDQFSVERPDGSNFTLKIRSTKLEDSAMYFCATQGEYSNQPQHFGDGTRLSIL.

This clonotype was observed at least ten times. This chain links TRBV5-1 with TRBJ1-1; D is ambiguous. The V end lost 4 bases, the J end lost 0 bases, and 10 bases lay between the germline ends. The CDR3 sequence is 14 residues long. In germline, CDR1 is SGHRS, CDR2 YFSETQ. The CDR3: CASSRTDMNTEAFF. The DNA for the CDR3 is TGCGCCAGCAGCCGAACCGACATGAACACTGAAGCTTTCTTT.

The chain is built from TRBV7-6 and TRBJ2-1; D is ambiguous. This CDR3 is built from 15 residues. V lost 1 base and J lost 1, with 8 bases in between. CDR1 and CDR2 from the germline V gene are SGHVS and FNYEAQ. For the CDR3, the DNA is TGTGCCAGCAGCTTAGGGGAAGGTTCCTACAATGAGCAGTTCTTC. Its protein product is CASSLGEGSYNEQFF.

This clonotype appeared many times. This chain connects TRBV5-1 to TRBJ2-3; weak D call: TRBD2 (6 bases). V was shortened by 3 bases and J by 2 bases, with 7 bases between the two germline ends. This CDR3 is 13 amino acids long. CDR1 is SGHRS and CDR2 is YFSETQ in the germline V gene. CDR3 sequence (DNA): TGCGCCAGCAGCTCGGGAGACACAGATACGCAGTATTTT. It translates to CASSSGDTDTQYF.

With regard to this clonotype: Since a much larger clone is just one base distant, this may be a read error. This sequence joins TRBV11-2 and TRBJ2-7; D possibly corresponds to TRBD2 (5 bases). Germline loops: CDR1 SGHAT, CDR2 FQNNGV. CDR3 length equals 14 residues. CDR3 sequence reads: CVSSHGIQLREQYF. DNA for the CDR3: TGTGTCAGCAGCCACGGGATACAACTCCGCGAGCAGTACTTC.

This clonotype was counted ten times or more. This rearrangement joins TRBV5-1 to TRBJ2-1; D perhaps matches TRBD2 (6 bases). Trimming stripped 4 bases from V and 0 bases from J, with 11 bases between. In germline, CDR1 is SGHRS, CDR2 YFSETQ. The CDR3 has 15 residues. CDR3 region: CASSAREYSYNEQFF. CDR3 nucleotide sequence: TGCGCCAGCAGCGCCCGGGAGTACTCCTACAATGAGCAGTTCTTC. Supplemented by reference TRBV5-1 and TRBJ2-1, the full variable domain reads KAGVTQTPRYLIKTRGQQVTLSCSPISGHRSVSWYQQTPGQGLQFLFEYFSETQRNKGNFPGRFSGRQFSNSRSEMNVSTLELGDSALYLCASSAREYSYNEQFFGPGTRLTVL.

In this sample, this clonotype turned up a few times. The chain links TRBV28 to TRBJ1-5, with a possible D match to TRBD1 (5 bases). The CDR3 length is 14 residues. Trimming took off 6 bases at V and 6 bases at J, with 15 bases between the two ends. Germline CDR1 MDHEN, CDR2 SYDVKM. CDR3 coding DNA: TGTGCCAGCAGAGCCAGGGTGGCTTTTCAGCCCCAGCATTTT. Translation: CASRARVAFQPQHF. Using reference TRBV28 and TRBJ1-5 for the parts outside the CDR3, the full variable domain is DVKVTQSSRYLVKRTGEKVFLECVQDMDHENMFWYRQDPGLGLRLIYFSYDVKMKEKGDIPEGYSVSREKKERFSLILESASTNQTSMYLCASRARVAFQPQHFGDGTRLSIL.